Described below is a single TCR beta chain sequence and its context. The V gene's germline CDR1 is SGDLS and CDR2 YYNGEE. The CDR3 length is 15 residues. V lost 3 bases, J lost 10 bases, and 8 bases stayed unmatched. The data stem from a study of blood T cell repertoires in COVID-19. Sequencing used immunoSEQ multiplex PCR; TCRdb keeps in-frame clones, though not all of them. The data show fewer than 350,000 clones, with about 90% seen just once and about an eighth held by the top ten. The source of this sequence is a woman in her thirties with COVID-19, enrolled during active disease. V gene TRBV9 combines with J gene TRBJ1-6; the match to TRBD1 covers 9 bases. Sequencing used peripheral blood. The CDR3 sequence is CASSGRTGAGSPLHF. The CDR3 DNA follows: TGTGCCAGCAGCGGTCGGACAGGGGCGGGGTCACCCCTCCACTTT.